The 15 T cell receptor beta chains below all came from one sample that was sequenced in a study of T cells in women clearing cervical HPV infection. Sequencing was performed with immunoSEQ multiplex PCR; in TCRdb, only in-frame clones are kept and a portion is missing. The sample yields tens of thousands of clones, of which the top ten take up approximately 4.5%. Sequencing input: blood buffy coat. These receptors were obtained from a woman between 18 and 69 years old with a cervical HPV16 infection that either progressed to CIN3+ or cleared (not recorded which).

Regarding this clone: Read coverage stops 3 residues before the CDR3 terminus; the germline J gene supplies the remainder. V gene TRBV30 combines with J gene TRBJ2-1; TRBD2 matches 15 bases. The junction had 1 base not matched to a gene; V was cut back by 1 base and J by 0 bases. Germline V gene lookup returns CDR1 GTSNPN and CDR2 SVGIG (reference sequence). The CDR3 is made up of 17 amino acids. CDR3 DNA (partial): TGTGCCTGGAGTGGGGGACTAGCGGGAGGCTCCTACAATGAG. Residues: CAWSGGLAGGSYNE. The full CDR3 protein reads CAWSGGLAGGSYNEQFF.

Turning to this clone: A read error may produce the germline difference seen at one junction end. The CDR3 goes on 3 residues after the read ends, and that part is filled in from the germline J gene. The chain recombines TRBV7-2 with TRBJ1-1; D is uncertain. Looked up from germline, CDR1 is SGHTA and CDR2 is FQGNSA. The CDR3 is 13 amino acids. The CDR3 sequence is CASSLDRVTEAFF. CDR3 DNA (partial): TGTGCCAGCAGTTTAGATAGGGTGACTGAA.

On this clone itself: The read terminates 3 residues before the CDR3 end, so the remaining end is supplied by the germline J gene. The chain recombines TRBV20-1 with TRBJ1-2; 7 bases fit TRBD1. Per the germline V gene, CDR1 is DFQATT and CDR2 is SNEGSKA (reference sequence). This CDR3 has 14 residues. The V gene end was trimmed by 1 base and the J gene end by 1 base; junction bases not matched to a gene: 3. CDR3: CSARAGGGNYGYTF. The part of the CDR3 DNA that was read is TGCAGTGCTAGAGCAGGGGGTGGTAACTATGGC.

A note on this clone: Coverage ceases 3 residues before the CDR3 finishes, and the germline J gene fills in the end. The V and J genes are TRBV27 and TRBJ2-1; TRBD1 or TRBD2 may be the D gene (5 bases each). The CDR3 consists of 14 residues. The V end lost 2 bases, the J end lost 3 bases, and 8 bases lay between the germline ends. Germline CDR1 and CDR2: MNHEY and SMNVEV (reference sequence). The CDR3 loop reads CASSLERGYNEQFF. The part of the CDR3 DNA that was read is TGTGCCAGCAGTTTAGAGAGGGGCTACAATGAG.

For this clone: The CDR3 extends 3 residues past the end of the read, so its final part is completed from the germline J gene. The chain combines TRBV10-2 with TRBJ2-3; D remains ambiguous. The CDR3 contains 15 residues. Deletions cut 2 bases from V and 5 bases from J, with 14 bases between. Germline V lookup: CDR1 WSHSY, CDR2 SAAADI. Here the CDR3 reads CASSEVVPLGDTQYF. The part of the CDR3 DNA that was read is TGCGCCAGCAGTGAGGTTGTCCCTCTAGGAGATACG.

A remark on this clone: The CDR3 extends 3 residues past the end of the read, so its final part is completed from the germline J gene. This rearrangement joins TRBV6-2 or TRBV6-3 to TRBJ1-4, with D possibly TRBD1 on 6 matching bases. V was trimmed by 7 bases and J by 4 bases, leaving 16 bases between them. The CDR3 totals 15 residues. CDR1 and CDR2 (germline): MNHEY, SVGEGT. Incomplete CDR3 DNA: TGTGCCAGCACCCCCGGCCGCAGGGGTAATGAAAAA. It yields the protein CASTPGRRGNEK. The whole CDR3 region reads CASTPGRRGNEKLFF.

A word on this clone: The read terminates 3 residues before the CDR3 end, so the remaining end is supplied by the germline J gene. V usage is TRBV6-2 or TRBV6-3 and J usage is TRBJ1-2, with D perhaps matching TRBD1 (6 bases). CDR1 and CDR2 from the germline V gene are MNHEY and SVGEGT. This CDR3 has 13 residues. The V and J ends lost 7 bases and 7 bases respectively, with 16 bases between them. Incomplete CDR3 DNA: TGTGCCAGCACCTACTCCGGGGGGCTTGGC. This translates into CASTYSGGLG. The full CDR3 is CASTYSGGLGYTF.

Turning to this clone: Sequencing ends 3 residues short of the CDR3 end; the germline J gene provides the rest. The chain has TRBV18 and TRBJ2-6; 7 nucleotides agree with TRBD1. The CDR3 totals 15 residues. CDR1 KGHSH and CDR2 LQKENI come from the germline V gene. V gave up 4 bases and J gave up 1 base; unmatched junction bases: 1. This CDR3 is CASSLQGSGANVLTF. The sequenced CDR3 bases are TGTGCCAGCTCACTACAGGGGTCTGGGGCCAACGTC.

Comment on this clone: The read ends 3 residues before the CDR3 terminus; that terminus is restored from the germline J gene. The chain is built from TRBV18 and TRBJ2-7; D is unresolved. The CDR3 runs to 17 residues. Germline assignment: CDR1 KGHSH and CDR2 LQKENI. V was cut by 2 bases and J by 2 bases, with 19 bases left in between. The part of the CDR3 DNA that was read is TGTGCCAGCTCACCAATAGGGCTCCCAACCCCAACCTACGAG. Protein: CASSPIGLPTPTYE. From start to end, the CDR3 is CASSPIGLPTPTYEQYF.

Notes on this clone: The missing CDR3 end, 3 residues past where the read stops, is filled in from the germline J gene. The J gene is TRBJ1-2, the V gene TRBV11-2; 8 bases are shared with TRBD1. The CDR3 sequence is 13 residues long. CDR1 is SGHAT, CDR2 FQNNGV, per germline. Unmatched junction bases numbered 8, after V lost 7 bases and J lost 7 bases. The covered CDR3 bases are TGTGCCAGCACCTCGGACAGGGACAGTGGC. The encoded protein is CASTSDRDSG. The entire CDR3 reads CASTSDRDSGYTF.

CDR3 protein: CASRQLGNSYEQYF. The covered CDR3 bases are TGTGCCAGCAGACAACTAGGGAACTCCTACGAG. The chain employs TRBV27 and TRBJ2-7; possible D gene TRBD2, 5 bases. Read data end 3 residues before the CDR3 end; the end is taken from the germline J gene. The V gene lost 6 bases and the J gene lost 0 bases, with 12 bases spanning the gap. The germline CDR1 and CDR2 sequences are MNHEY and SMNVEV (reference sequence). There are 14 residues in the CDR3.

As concerns this clone: Read coverage stops 3 residues before the CDR3 terminus; the germline J gene supplies the remainder. V usage is TRBV11-2 and J usage is TRBJ1-3; perhaps TRBD1 as D (5 bases). V was clipped by 8 bases and J by 4 bases, with 15 bases between them. From germline, CDR1 is SGHAT and CDR2 FQNNGV. The CDR3 totals 14 residues. This CDR3 is CASGGVHRGNTIYF. The CDR3 bases that were read are TGTGCCAGCGGAGGGGTCCACAGGGGAAACACC.

A note on this clone: The read finishes 3 residues shy of the CDR3 end, and the germline J gene is used to complete it. The chain has TRBV7-8 and TRBJ1-1; D is unclear. The V gene lost 3 bases and the J gene lost 3 bases, with 8 bases spanning the gap. The CDR3 length is 13 residues. Per the germline V gene, CDR1 is SGHVS and CDR2 is FQNEAQ. Here the CDR3 reads CASSFGFDTEAFF. The CDR3 DNA, read in part, is TGTGCCAGCAGCTTCGGGTTTGACACTGAA.

Details on this clone: Read coverage stops 3 residues before the CDR3 terminus; the germline J gene supplies the remainder. Other DNA sequences in this sample translate to the same CDR3. The V call is TRBV6-1, the J call TRBJ1-3; no reliable D call. Germline CDR1 MNHNS, CDR2 SASEGT. V was shortened by 3 bases and J by 3 bases, with 6 bases between the two germline ends. The CDR3 is 13 residues long. The CDR3 is CASSEKGGNTIYF. CDR3 DNA, as far as it was read: TGTGCCAGCAGTGAGAAGGGTGGAAACACC.

A note on this clone: The read comes to an end 3 residues before the CDR3 does, leaving the germline J gene to fill in the end. This chain links TRBV7-9 with TRBJ2-5, with D possibly being TRBD1 (5 bases). Germline V lookup: CDR1 SEHNR, CDR2 FQNEAQ (reference sequence). Trimming removed 1 base at V and 2 bases at J, with 8 bases between. The CDR3 contains 14 residues. CDR3 bases read: TGTGCCAGCAGCTTAGGACAGACACAAGAGACC. The encoded protein is CASSLGQTQET. The whole CDR3 sequence reads CASSLGQTQETQYF.